Following are 14 T cell receptor beta chains from one sample sequenced in a study of CD4+ T cells in melanoma. This table comes from immunoSEQ multiplex PCR, and its TCRdb copy is limited to in-frame clones, with some not included. Of about 4,200 clones in the sample, about 65% were seen once. Specimen: cells from a culture (not recorded whether cultured in vitro). The receptors come from a human donor with melanoma.

The CDR3 sequence is CASSYDTGELFF. The CDR3 DNA reads TGTGCCAGCAGCTACGACACCGGGGAGCTGTTTTTT. V gene TRBV7-3 combines with J gene TRBJ2-2; D is undetermined. The CDR3 runs 12 residues. Looked up from germline, CDR1 is SGHTA and CDR2 is FQGTGA. V was clipped by 4 bases and J by 3 bases, with 3 bases between them.

The chain carries TRBV10-3 and TRBJ2-3; no clear D gene. The CDR3 is 13 amino acids. V shed 2 bases and J shed 5 bases, with 8 bases lying between them. CDR1 and CDR2 from the germline V gene are ENHRY and SYGVKD. The CDR3 protein is CAISETNLDTQYF. In nucleotides, the CDR3 is TGTGCCATCAGTGAGACTAACTTAGATACGCAGTATTTT.

By its share, this clone is large. The rearrangement uses TRBV4-1 and TRBJ2-1, with 9 bases matching TRBD1. This CDR3 region has 17 residues. Losses at the gene ends were 2 bases for V and 0 bases for J; bases not matched to a gene: 5. The V gene's germline CDR1 is MGHRA and CDR2 YSYEKL. Here the CDR3 DNA reads TGCGCCAGCAGCCAATCGGACAGGGGAGGCTCCTACAATGAGCAGTTCTTC. This encodes CASSQSDRGGSYNEQFF.

The table lists this clone with a few counts. This chain uses TRBV16 with TRBJ1-6, with unresolved D. Germline values: CDR1 KGHSY, CDR2 FQNENV. Trimming took 0 bases from V and 9 from J, leaving 6 bases between them. CDR3 length equals 13 residues. DNA of the CDR3: TGTGCCAGCAGCCAATCGAGGGCTTCACCCCTCCACTTT. It codes for CASSQSRASPLHF. Based on the CDR3 plus reference TRBV16 and TRBJ1-6, the full variable domain is GEEVAQTPKHLVRGEGQKAKLYCAPIKGHSYVFWYQQVLKNEFKFLISFQNENVFDETGMPKERFSAKCLPNSPCSLEIQATKLEDSAVYFCASSQSRASPLHFGNGTRLTVT.

This clone was counted between two and nine times. CDR3 nucleotide sequence: TGTGCCAGCAGCTTAGATCGAGGTGAGCAGTTCTTC. Translation gives CASSLDRGEQFF. This chain uses TRBV11-2 with TRBJ2-1; D remains unclear. The germline V gene has CDR1 SGHAT and CDR2 FQNNGV. This CDR3 contains 12 residues. Between the trimmed V and J ends, which lost 0 bases and 9 bases, there was a span of 6 bases.

This chain uses TRBV29-1 with TRBJ2-6; 8 bases map to TRBD1. The CDR3 totals 16 residues. Germline V gives CDR1 SQVTM, CDR2 ANQGSEA. The ends lost 6 bases at V and 0 bases at J; junction bases unmatched: 7. CDR3 DNA sequence: TGCAGCGTGGGGACAGGCGCCAACTCTGGGGCCAACGTCCTGACTTTC. Translation gives CSVGTGANSGANVLTF.

The chain joins TRBV6-6 to TRBJ1-6; no clear D gene. This CDR3 contains 20 residues. CDR1 and CDR2 from the germline V gene are MNHNY and SVGAGI (reference sequence). The V end lost 5 bases, the J end lost 0 bases, and 23 bases lay between the germline ends. The DNA of the CDR3 is TGTGCCAGCAGTCCAGGTGGAGGGTGGCAAGAAGACTCCTATAATTCACCCCTCCACTTT. It specifies CASSPGGGWQEDSYNSPLHF.

This chain connects TRBV24-1 to TRBJ2-1; TRBD1 aligns across 7 bases. The CDR3 covers 15 residues. Germline CDR1 is KGHDR and CDR2 is SFDVKD. V lost 4 bases and J lost 8; bases outside the gene matches: 10. This chain's CDR3 is CATSDPRRGRDEQFF. In DNA, the CDR3 is TGTGCCACCAGTGACCCCCGTAGGGGGCGCGATGAGCAGTTCTTC.

V gene TRBV3-1 (or the pseudogene TRBV3-2) combines with J gene TRBJ2-7, with D possibly matching TRBD1 (5 bases). The CDR3 is 16 residues long. Germline-derived CDR1 and CDR2 are LGHDT and YNNKEL (reference sequence). V lost 4 bases and J lost 1, with 17 bases in between. The CDR3 protein is CASSPGHATPSYEQYF. The CDR3 DNA sequence: TGTGCCAGCAGCCCCGGACACGCCACTCCATCCTACGAGCAGTACTTC.

This clone occurred a few times. The rearrangement joins TRBV2 to TRBJ2-1; D possibly corresponds to TRBD1 (6 bases). CDR3 length equals 16 residues. V was pared by 6 bases and J by 0 bases, with 15 bases between. Germline CDR1 SNHLY, CDR2 FYNNEI. In DNA, the CDR3 is TGTGCCAGCAGGACCTGGACAGTTCGCTCCTACAATGAGCAGTTCTTC. It translates to CASRTWTVRSYNEQFF.

This chain connects TRBV19 to TRBJ1-5; D ambiguous. Germline CDR1 is LNHDA and CDR2 is SQIVND (reference sequence). The CDR3 has 13 amino acids. Trimming stripped 7 bases from V and 6 bases from J, with 13 bases between. The CDR3 region has the DNA TGTGCCAGTACCCGAGGAGCGGCTCAGCCCCAGCATTTT. Amino acids: CASTRGAAQPQHF.

The chain has TRBV7-2 and TRBJ1-2, with D maybe TRBD1 (6 bases). Between the trimmed V and J ends, which lost 4 bases and 2 bases, there was a span of 14 bases. Germline V gene sequence: CDR1 SGHTA, CDR2 FQGNSA. The length of the CDR3 is 15 residues. CDR3 nucleotide sequence: TGTGCCAGCAGCTCGCCAGGGGTCTTGAACTATGGCTACACCTTC. Amino acids: CASSSPGVLNYGYTF.

The chain carries TRBV2 and TRBJ1-1; tentatively, D is TRBD1 (6 bases). Germline CDR1 and CDR2: SNHLY and FYNNEI. The CDR3 sequence is 16 residues long. V gave up 6 bases and J gave up 0 bases, with 17 bases separating them. CDR3 in amino acids: CASRSYRTELNTEAFF. The CDR3 DNA is TGTGCCAGCAGGAGCTATAGGACAGAACTGAACACTGAAGCTTTCTTT.

The rearrangement uses TRBV15 and TRBJ2-1, with D unclear. CDR1 and CDR2 from the germline V gene are LNHNV and YYDKDF (reference sequence). The CDR3 has 14 amino acids. V lost 1 base and J lost 3, with 7 bases in between. The CDR3 loop is CATSRGAGYNEQFF. In DNA, the CDR3 is TGTGCCACCAGCAGAGGGGCAGGCTACAATGAGCAGTTCTTC.